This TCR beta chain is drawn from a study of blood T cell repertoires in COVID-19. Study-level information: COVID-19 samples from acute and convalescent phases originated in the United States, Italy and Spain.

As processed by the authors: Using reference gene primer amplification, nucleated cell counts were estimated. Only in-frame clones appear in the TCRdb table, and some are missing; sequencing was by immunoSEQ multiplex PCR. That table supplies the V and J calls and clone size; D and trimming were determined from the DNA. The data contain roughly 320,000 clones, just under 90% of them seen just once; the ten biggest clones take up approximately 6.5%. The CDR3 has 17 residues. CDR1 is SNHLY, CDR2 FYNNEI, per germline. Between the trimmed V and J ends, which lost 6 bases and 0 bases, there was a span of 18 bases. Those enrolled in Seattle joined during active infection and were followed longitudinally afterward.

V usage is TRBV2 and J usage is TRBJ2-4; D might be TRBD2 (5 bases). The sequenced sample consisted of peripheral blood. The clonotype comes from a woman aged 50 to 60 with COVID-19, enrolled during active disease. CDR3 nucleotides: TGTGCCAGCAGAGATGGGGTCAGCGGATTAGCCAAAAACATTCAGTACTTC. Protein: CASRDGVSGLAKNIQYF.